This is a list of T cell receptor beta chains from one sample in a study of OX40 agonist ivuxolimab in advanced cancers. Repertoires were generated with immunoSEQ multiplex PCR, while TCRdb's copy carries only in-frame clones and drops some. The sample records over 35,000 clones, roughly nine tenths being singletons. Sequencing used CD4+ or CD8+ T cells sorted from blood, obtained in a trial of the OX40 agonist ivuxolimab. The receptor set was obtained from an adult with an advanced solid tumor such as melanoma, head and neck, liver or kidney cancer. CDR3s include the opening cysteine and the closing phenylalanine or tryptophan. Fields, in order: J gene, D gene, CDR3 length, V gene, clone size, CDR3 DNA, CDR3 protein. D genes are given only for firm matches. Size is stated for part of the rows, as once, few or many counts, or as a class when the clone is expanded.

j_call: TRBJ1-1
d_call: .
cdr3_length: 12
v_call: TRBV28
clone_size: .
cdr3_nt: TGTGCCAGCCGGGAACGGTGGACTGAAGCTTTCTTT
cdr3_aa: CASRERWTEAFF

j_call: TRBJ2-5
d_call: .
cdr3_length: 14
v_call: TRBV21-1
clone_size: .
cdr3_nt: TGTGCCAGCCACCAAAGGGGGGAACAAGAGACCCAGTACTTC
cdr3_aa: CASHQRGEQETQYF

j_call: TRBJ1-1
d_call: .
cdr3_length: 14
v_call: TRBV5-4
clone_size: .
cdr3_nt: TGTGCCAGCAGCTTAGGGGGTGAGGGCACTGAAGCTTTCTTT
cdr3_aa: CASSLGGEGTEAFF

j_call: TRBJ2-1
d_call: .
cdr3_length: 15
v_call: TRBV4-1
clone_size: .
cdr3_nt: TGCGCCAGCAGCCAAGAGCCGGGGCTCGTCAATGAGCAGTTCTTC
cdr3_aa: CASSQEPGLVNEQFF

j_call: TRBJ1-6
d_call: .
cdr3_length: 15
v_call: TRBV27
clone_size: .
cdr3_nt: TGTGCCAGCAGTCCTTGGTCACCTAGAGGTTCACCCCTCCACTTT
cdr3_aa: CASSPWSPRGSPLHF

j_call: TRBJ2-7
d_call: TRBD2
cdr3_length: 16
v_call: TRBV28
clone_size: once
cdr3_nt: TGTGCCAGCAGTTTTACCCTAGCGGATTTATCCTACGAGCAGTACTTC
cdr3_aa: CASSFTLADLSYEQYF

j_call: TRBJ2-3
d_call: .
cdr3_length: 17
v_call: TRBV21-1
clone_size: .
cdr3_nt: TGTGCCAGCAGCAAAGCGGGGACAGGGGGTATTTTCGATACGCAGTATTTT
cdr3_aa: CASSKAGTGGIFDTQYF

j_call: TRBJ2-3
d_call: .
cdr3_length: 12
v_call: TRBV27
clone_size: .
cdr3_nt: TGTGCCAGCAGTTTATATGGAGATACGCAGTATTTT
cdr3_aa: CASSLYGDTQYF

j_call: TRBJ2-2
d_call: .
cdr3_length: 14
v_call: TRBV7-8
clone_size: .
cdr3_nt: TGTGCCAGCAACACAGGAGCAAGTCAGGGGGAGCTGTTTTTT
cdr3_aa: CASNTGASQGELFF

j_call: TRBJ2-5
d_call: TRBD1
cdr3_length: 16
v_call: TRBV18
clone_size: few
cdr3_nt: TGTGCCAGCTCACCGACCGGGACAGGGGGCTTTGAGACCCAGTACTTC
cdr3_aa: CASSPTGTGGFETQYF

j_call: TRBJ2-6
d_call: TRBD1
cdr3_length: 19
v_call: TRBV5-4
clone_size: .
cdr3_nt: TGTGCCAGCAGCTTAGGGGGGACAGGGTTGGGCTCGGGGGCCAACGTCCTGACTTTC
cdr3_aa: CASSLGGTGLGSGANVLTF

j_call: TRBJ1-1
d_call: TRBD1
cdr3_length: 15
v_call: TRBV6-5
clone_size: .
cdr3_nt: TGTGCCAGCAGTTACTCGGGGACAGGGAGTACTGAAGCTTTCTTT
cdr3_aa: CASSYSGTGSTEAFF

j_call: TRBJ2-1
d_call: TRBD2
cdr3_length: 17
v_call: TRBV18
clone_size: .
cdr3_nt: TGTGCCAGCTCACTAAAGCCTAGCGGGAACTCCTACAATGAGCAGTTCTTC
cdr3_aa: CASSLKPSGNSYNEQFF

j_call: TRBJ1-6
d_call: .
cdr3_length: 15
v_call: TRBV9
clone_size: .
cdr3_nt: TGTGCCAGCAGCGTCGGAGGAGGGGGTAATTCACCCCTCCACTTT
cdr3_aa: CASSVGGGGNSPLHF

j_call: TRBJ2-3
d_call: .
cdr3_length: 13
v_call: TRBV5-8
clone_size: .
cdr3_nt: TGTGCCAGCAGCTTGGTCCTCACAGATACGCAGTATTTT
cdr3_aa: CASSLVLTDTQYF

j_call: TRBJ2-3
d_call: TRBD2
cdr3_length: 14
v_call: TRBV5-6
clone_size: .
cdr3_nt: TGTGCCAGCAGCAGTAGCGGGGAGGCGGATACGCAGTATTTT
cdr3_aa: CASSSSGEADTQYF

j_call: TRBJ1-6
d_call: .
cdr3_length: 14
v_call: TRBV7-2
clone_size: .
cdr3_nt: TGTGCCAGCAGCTTAAGGACAGCAAATTCACCCCTCCACTTT
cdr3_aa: CASSLRTANSPLHF

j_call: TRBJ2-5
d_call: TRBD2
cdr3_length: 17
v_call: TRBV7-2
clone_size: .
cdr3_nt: TGTGCCAGCAGCTTTCTTGAGCGGGAAGGAGGGGCGGTGACCCAGTACTTC
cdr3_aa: CASSFLEREGGAVTQYF

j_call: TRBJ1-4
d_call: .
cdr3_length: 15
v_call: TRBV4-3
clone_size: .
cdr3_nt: TGCGCCAGCAGCCAATCGCGACGGACTGGGGAAAAACTGTTTTTT
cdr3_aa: CASSQSRRTGEKLFF

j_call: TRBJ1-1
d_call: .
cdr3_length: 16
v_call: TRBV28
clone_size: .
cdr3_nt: TGTGCCAGCAGACCTCTCACAGGAGCCCAGAGTGGTGAAGCTTTCTTT
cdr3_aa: CASRPLTGAQSGEAFF

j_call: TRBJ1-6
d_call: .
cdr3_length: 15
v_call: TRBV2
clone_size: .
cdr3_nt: TGTGCCAGCAGTGGGGAGGGACCCAGGAATTCACCCCTCCACTTT
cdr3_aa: CASSGEGPRNSPLHF

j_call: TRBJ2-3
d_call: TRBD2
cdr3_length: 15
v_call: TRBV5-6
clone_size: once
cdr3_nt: TGTGCCAGCAGCTTGCGACTAGCGGGGAGTGATACGCAGTATTTT
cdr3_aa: CASSLRLAGSDTQYF

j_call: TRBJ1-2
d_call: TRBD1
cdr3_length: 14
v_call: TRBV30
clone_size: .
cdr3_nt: TGTGCCTGGAGTGTAGGGGGCTTAGGAGGCGGCTACACCTTC
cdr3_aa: CAWSVGGLGGGYTF

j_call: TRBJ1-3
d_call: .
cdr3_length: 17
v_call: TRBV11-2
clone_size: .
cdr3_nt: TGTGCCAGCAGCTTAGATCTCACAGGGAGCTCTGGAAACACCATATATTTT
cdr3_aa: CASSLDLTGSSGNTIYF

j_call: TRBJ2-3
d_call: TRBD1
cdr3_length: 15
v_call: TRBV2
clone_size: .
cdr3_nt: TGTGCCAGCAGTTCGGACAGGGCTAGCACAGATACGCAGTATTTT
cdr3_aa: CASSSDRASTDTQYF

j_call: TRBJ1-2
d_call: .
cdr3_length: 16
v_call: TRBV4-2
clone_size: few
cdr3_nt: TGTGCCAGCAGCCAAGAGAGGAGGGCCAGGGGTGCTGGCTACACCTTC
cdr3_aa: CASSQERRARGAGYTF

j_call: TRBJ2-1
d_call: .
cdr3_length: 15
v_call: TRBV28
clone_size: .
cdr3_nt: TGTGCCAGCAGTTTAGCAGGGGATTTTTACAATGAGCAGTTCTTC
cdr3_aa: CASSLAGDFYNEQFF

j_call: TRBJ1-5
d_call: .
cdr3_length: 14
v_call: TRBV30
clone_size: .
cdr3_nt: TGTGCCTGGAGAGAGACGGGGGGCAATCAGCCCCAGCATTTT
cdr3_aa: CAWRETGGNQPQHF

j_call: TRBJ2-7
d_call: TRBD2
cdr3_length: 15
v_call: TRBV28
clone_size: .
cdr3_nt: TGTGCCAGCAGCCCGCTAGCGGGAGGGCCCCACGAGCAGTACTTC
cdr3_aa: CASSPLAGGPHEQYF

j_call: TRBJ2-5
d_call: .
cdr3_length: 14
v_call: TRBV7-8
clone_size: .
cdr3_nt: TGTGCCAGCAGCTCAATACTAGGCCAAGAGACCCAGTACTTC
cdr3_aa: CASSSILGQETQYF

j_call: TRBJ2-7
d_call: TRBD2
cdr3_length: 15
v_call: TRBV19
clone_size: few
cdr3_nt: TGTGCCAGTAGTATCGTCCTAGCGGATGCCTACGAGCAGTACTTC
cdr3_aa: CASSIVLADAYEQYF

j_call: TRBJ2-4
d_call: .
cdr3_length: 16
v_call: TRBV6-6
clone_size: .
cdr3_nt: TGTGCCAGCAGTTACTCGAACCAGCTAGCCAAAAACATTCAGTACTTC
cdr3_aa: CASSYSNQLAKNIQYF

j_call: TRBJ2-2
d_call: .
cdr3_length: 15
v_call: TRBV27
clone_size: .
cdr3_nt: TGTGCCAGCAGTCAGGGTCGCCGAAACACCGGGGAGCTGTTTTTT
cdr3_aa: CASSQGRRNTGELFF

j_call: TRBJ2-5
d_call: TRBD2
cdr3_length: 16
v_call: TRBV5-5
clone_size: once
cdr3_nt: TGTGCCAGCAGCTTGGATCCGGGGGGATACCAAGAGACCCAGTACTTC
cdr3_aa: CASSLDPGGYQETQYF

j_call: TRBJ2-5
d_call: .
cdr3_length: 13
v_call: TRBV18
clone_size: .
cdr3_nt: TGTGCCAGCTCCCGGACAGAAGAAGAGACCCAGTACTTC
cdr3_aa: CASSRTEEETQYF

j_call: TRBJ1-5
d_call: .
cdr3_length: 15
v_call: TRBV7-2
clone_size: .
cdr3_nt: TGTGCCAGCAGCACTCAGACAGGAAATAATCAGCCCCAGCATTTT
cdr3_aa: CASSTQTGNNQPQHF

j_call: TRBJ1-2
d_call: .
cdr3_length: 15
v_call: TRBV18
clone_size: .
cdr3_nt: TGTGCCAGCTCGCCGGACAGCTCGGGGGACTATGGCTACACCTTC
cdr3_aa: CASSPDSSGDYGYTF

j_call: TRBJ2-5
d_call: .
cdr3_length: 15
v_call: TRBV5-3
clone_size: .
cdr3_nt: TGTGCCAGAAGCTTGGAGGACGGACACCAAGAGACCCAGTACTTC
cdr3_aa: CARSLEDGHQETQYF

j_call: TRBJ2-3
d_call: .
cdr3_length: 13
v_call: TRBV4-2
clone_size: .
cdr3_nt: TGTGCCAGCAGCCAAGATTTAGGGGATACGCAGTATTTT
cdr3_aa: CASSQDLGDTQYF

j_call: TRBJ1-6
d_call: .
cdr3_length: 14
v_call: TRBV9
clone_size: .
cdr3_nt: TGTGCCAGCAGCGTATCAGAGATCAATTCACCCCTCCACTTT
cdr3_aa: CASSVSEINSPLHF

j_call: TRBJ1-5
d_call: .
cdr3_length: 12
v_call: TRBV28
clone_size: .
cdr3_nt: TGTGCCAGCGGAGGAGGGGCTCAGCCCCAGCATTTT
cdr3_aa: CASGGGAQPQHF

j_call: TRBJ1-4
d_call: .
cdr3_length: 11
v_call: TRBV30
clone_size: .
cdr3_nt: TGTGCCTGGAGTGTACACAGGCAACTGTTTTTT
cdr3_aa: CAWSVHRQLFF

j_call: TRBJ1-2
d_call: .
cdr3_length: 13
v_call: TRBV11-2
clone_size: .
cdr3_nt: TGTGCCAGCAGCTCGGGGGGGCTTTATGGCTACACCTTC
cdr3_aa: CASSSGGLYGYTF

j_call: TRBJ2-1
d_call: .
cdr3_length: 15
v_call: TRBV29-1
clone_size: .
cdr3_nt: TGCAGCGTTGGGTCGTGGACTACCGCCTACAATGAGCAGTTCTTC
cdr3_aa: CSVGSWTTAYNEQFF

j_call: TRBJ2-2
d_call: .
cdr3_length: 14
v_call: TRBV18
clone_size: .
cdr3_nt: TGTGCCAGCTCCACCAGGGAGAACACCGGGGAGCTGTTTTTT
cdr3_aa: CASSTRENTGELFF

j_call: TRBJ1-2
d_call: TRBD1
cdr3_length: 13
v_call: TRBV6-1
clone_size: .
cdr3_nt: TGTGCCAGCATCCCGGACAGGTTCTATGGCTACACCTTC
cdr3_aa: CASIPDRFYGYTF

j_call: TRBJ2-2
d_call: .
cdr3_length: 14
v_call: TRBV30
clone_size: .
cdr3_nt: TGTGCCTGGAATGTAGGGAGCTTCGCCGGGGAGCTGTTTTTT
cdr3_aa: CAWNVGSFAGELFF

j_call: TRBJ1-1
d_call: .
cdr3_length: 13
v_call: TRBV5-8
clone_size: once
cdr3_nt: TGTGCCAGCAGCTTTTCTGGGAACACTGAAGCTTTCTTT
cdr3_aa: CASSFSGNTEAFF

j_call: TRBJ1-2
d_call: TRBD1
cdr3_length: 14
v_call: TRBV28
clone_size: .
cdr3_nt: TGTGCCAGCAGGTCACAACAGGGGGCAAATGGCTACACCTTC
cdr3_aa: CASRSQQGANGYTF

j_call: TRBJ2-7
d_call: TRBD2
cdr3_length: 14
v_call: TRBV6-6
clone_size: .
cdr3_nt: TGTGCCAGCAGTTACCCGGGACTAGCGCCCGAGCAGTACTTC
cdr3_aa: CASSYPGLAPEQYF

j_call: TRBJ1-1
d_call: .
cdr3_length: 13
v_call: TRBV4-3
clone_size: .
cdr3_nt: TGCGCCAGCAGCCAAGAGCCGAACACTGAAGCTTTCTTT
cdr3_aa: CASSQEPNTEAFF

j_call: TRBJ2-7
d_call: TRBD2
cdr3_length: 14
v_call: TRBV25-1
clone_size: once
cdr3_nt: TGTGCCAGCAGTTCCCACGGGGGGAGGTGCGAGCAGTACTTC
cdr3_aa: CASSSHGGRCEQYF

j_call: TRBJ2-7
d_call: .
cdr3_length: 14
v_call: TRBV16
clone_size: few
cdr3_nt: TGTGCCAGCAGCCAATATCACAACTCCTACGAGCAGTACTTC
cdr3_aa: CASSQYHNSYEQYF

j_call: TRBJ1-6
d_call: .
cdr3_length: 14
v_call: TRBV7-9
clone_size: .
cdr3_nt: TGTGCCAGCAGCAGTACAGGGACCGATTCACCCCTCCACTTT
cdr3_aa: CASSSTGTDSPLHF

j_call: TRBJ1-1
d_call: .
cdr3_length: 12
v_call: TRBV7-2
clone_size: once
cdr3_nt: TGTGCCAGCAGCAGGGGGAACACTGAAGCTTTCTTT
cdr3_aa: CASSRGNTEAFF